The present entry profiles one TCR beta chain with its context. The specificity of this receptor is unknown. No base-level quality is on record; no much larger clone is a single base apart. The data derive from a study of blood T cell repertoires in COVID-19 (TCRdb year 2020). At the level of the whole study: Samples from collaborators originated in the United States, Italy and Spain and spanned both the acute and convalescent phases of COVID-19. The sample metadata nearly always contained a de-identified subject ID, COVID-19 status, age in years and sex. Subjects who had been exposed to COVID-19, were actively infected with it, or had recovered from it provided the deeply sampled blood TCRbeta repertoires that made up the dataset. Where HLA class I and class II types were available, the types were taken from metadata supplied by the sample provider, not from assay-based typing. Samples came from the ongoing ImmuneRACE study (first 160 participants) plus 1,254 subjects from 6 global collaborators. A freely available public database, intended as a resource for researchers studying the immune response to SARS-CoV-2, is where the repertoires were released. The material from the prospective study consisted of cDNA or gDNA derived from T cells, B-cell-depleted T cells, or PBMCs. Overall study outcomes, separate from this receptor: The quantity of clinical and demographic metadata differed by source and by participant and was supplied without curation.

Each collaborating institution followed its own protocols to collect whole blood in K2EDTA tubes. Collaborator samples were shipped for TCRbeta analysis as frozen whole blood, isolated PBMCs, or DNA extracted from either sample type. Trimming costs V 0 bases and J 3 bases, and their ends lie 14 bases apart. CDR1 LGHNA and CDR2 YSLEER are derived from the germline V gene. The CDR3 sequence holds 16 residues, the cysteine and phenylalanine included. Only the CDR3 part of the read is kept: 48 bases, read in frame from the first base. TCRbeta CDR3 regions were amplified from genomic DNA using the immunoSEQ Assay, a bias-controlled multiplex PCR. As for the authors' bioinformatics: The number of nucleated cells in each sample was estimated by amplification of reference gene primers within the assay. To quantify the absolute abundance of each unique TCRbeta CDR3 rearrangement, sequence reads were collapsed and filtered. For each sample, productive Simpson clonality was calculated by taking the square root of Simpson's diversity index across productive rearrangements. Sourced from immuneACCESS, this table was stored by TCRdb with only in-frame sequences that have V and J called. A share of the clones is absent; for the studies checked, an unresolved V gene accounts for under half, and the remainder has no known explanation. For V, J and clone size, that table is used; D and trimming come from the DNA. Counted in this sample were roughly 52,000 clones; approximately 85% of them appeared once. Roughly an eighth of the sample goes to the ten largest clones.

The sequence links TRBV4-3 to TRBJ1-1; the D region possibly corresponds to TRBD1 (5 bases align). The source is a human donor in a cohort sampled during active COVID-19. Sequenced input: peripheral blood. The DNA is TGCGCCAGCAGCCAAGAAAGCCACAGGCGAGACACTGAAGCTTTCTTT. Its amino acids are CASSQESHRRDTEAFF.